This TCR beta chain was observed in a study of shared clonotypes between healthy human individuals. On the study more broadly: Three plates were used per donor for CD4 naive, three for CD4 memory, two for CD8 naive and one for CD8 memory. The study's findings and limits: Sampling involved blood alone; tissue repertoires likely differ. Compared with clonotypes that all four donors shared, non-shared clonotypes had lower generation probabilities. Sorted-subset samples were not fully sequenced, rarefaction indicated.

CD45RO-negative, CCR7-selected cells formed the naive CD8 fraction, which excluded terminally differentiated effector memory CD45RA+ cells. To note about this clone: Antigen unknown.

The data were produced by immunoSEQ multiplex PCR, yet TCRdb's version contains in-frame clones alone and is incomplete. The table records about 700,000 clones, 92% of them present only once. The receptor was isolated from a man aged 25-45 years in good health. The material sequenced was naive CD8+ T cells sorted from blood.

CDR3 in DNA: TGCGCCAGCAGCCGAGGGGGGCTTAACACTGAAGCTTTCTTT. It yields the protein CASSRGGLNTEAFF. This chain links TRBV4-1 with TRBJ1-1; D may be TRBD1 (6 bases). Per germline, CDR1 MGHRA and CDR2 YSYEKL. The CDR3 is made up of 14 amino acids. V gave up 4 bases and J gave up 2 bases, with 11 bases separating them.